This T cell receptor beta chain was recovered during a study of T cells expressing NK-cell markers. TCRdb re-called the 5' RACE reads and gives one entry per CDR3 protein, without DNA. The sample has some 280,000 distinct CDR3 sequences, and its top ten clones hold 0.3% to 0.45%. The CDR3 has 15 amino acids. Per germline, CDR1 KGHDR and CDR2 SFDVKD. The V call is TRBV24-1, the J call TRBJ2-2; the D gene TCRdb calls, TRBD2, cannot be checked with no DNA. The sample taken for sequencing was blood T cells: a sorted CD56 or NKG2C T cell subset, CD4+ or CD8+ T cells, or bulk PBMC T cells (not recorded which). The TCR originated in a man younger than 30 in good health. This CDR3 reads CATTASGTHTGELFF.